The sequence of this TCR beta chain was determined in a study of shared clonotypes between healthy human individuals. This clone was recorded once. Generated by immunoSEQ multiplex PCR, the TCRdb table keeps only in-frame clones and is missing some. The sample records approximately 500,000 clones, roughly 95% being singletons. Trimming took 0 bases from V and 0 from J, leaving 11 bases between them. This CDR3 has 16 amino acids. CDR1 is KGHSH and CDR2 is LQKENI in the germline V gene. The sequence was collected from a woman aged 30 to 39 in good health. Material: naive CD4+ T cells sorted from blood. Noted subset: CD45RA+ positively selected. The rearrangement joins TRBV18 to TRBJ1-1; D call uncertain. CDR3 protein: CASSPPIGRMNTEAFF. As DNA, the CDR3 is TGTGCCAGCTCACCACCGATTGGCAGGATGAACACTGAAGCTTTCTTT.